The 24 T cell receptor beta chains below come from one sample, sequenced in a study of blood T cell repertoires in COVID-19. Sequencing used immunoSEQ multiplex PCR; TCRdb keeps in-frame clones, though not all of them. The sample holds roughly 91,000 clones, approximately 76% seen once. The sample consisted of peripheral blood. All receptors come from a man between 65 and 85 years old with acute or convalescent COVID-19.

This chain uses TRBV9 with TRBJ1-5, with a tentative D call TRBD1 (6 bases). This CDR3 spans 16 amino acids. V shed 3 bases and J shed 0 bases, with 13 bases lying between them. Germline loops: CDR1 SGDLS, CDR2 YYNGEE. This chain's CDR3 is CASSAGTSNSNQPQHF. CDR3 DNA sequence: TGTGCCAGCAGCGCCGGGACATCTAATAGCAATCAGCCCCAGCATTTT.

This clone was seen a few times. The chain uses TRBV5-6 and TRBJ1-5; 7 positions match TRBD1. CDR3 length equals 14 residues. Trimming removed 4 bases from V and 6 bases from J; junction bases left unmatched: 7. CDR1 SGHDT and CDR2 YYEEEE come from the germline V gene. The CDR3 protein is CASSISPGGQPQHF. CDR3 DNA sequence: TGTGCCAGCAGCATATCCCCAGGGGGTCAGCCCCAGCATTTT.

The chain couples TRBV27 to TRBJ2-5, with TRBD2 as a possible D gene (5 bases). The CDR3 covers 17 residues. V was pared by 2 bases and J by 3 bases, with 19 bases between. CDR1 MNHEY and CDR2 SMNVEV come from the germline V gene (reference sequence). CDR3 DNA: TGTGCCAGCAGTTTAAGGTCTAGCAATACCTTTAAAGAGACCCAGTACTTC. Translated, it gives CASSLRSSNTFKETQYF.

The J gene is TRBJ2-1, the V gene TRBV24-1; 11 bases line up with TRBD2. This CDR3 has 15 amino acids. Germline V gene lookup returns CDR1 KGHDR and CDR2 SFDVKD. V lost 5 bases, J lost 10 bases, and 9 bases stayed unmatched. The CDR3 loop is CATSVGDSGRAEQFF. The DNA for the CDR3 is TGTGCCACCAGTGTGGGAGATAGCGGGAGGGCGGAGCAGTTCTTC.

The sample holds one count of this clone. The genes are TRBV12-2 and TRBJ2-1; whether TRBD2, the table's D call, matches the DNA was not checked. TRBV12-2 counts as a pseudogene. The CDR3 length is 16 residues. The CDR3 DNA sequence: TGTGCAAGTCGCTTAGCGAAGGGGGGGTACTACAATGAGCAGTTCTTC. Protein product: CASRLAKGGYYNEQFF.

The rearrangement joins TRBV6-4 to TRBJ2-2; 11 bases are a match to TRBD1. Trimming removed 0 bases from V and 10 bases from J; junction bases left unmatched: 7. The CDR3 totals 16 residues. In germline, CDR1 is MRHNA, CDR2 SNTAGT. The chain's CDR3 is CASSDSPDRGLEELFF. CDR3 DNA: TGTGCCAGCAGTGACTCGCCGGACAGGGGGCTTGAGGAGCTGTTTTTT.

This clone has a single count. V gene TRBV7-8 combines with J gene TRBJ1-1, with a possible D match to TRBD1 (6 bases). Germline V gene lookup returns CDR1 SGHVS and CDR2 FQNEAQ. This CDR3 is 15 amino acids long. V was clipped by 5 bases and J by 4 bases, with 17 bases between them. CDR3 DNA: TGTGCCAGCAGCGTTAATACAGGGTACGGCACTGAAGCTTTCTTT. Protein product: CASSVNTGYGTEAFF.

The CDR3 DNA reads TGTGCCAGCAGTCCCCAGATGAACACTGAAGCTTTCTTT. As protein: CASSPQMNTEAFF. The V call is TRBV12-3 or TRBV12-4, the J call TRBJ1-1, with unresolved D. The CDR3 is 13 residues long. With 5 bases removed from V and 0 bases from J, the gap between germline ends came to 7 bases.

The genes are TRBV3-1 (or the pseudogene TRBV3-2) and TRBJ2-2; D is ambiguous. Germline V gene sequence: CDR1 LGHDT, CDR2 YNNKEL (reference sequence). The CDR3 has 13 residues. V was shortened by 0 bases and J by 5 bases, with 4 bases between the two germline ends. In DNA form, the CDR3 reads TGTGCCAGCAGCCAAGATATAACCGGGGAGCTGTTTTTT. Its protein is CASSQDITGELFF.

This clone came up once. The CDR3, as DNA: TGTGCCAGCAGTTTATGGTCCGGGTATGAGCAGTTCTTC. Amino acids: CASSLWSGYEQFF. The chain is built from TRBV27 and TRBJ2-1; D is ambiguous. Germline CDR1 reads MNHEY; CDR2 reads SMNVEV (reference sequence). V was trimmed by 1 base and J by 8 bases, leaving 9 bases between them. The CDR3 contains 13 residues.

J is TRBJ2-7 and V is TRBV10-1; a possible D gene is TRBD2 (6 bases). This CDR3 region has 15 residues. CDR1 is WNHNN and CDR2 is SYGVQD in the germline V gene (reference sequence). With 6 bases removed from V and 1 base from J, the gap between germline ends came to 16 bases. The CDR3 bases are TGCGCCAGCAGCCCCAAACAGGCGGGATCCTACGAGCAGTACTTC. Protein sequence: CASSPKQAGSYEQYF.

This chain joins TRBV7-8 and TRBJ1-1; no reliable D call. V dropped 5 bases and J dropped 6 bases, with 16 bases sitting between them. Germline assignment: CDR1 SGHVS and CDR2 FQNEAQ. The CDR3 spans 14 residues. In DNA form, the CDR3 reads TGTGCCAGCAGCCTCACCCCGTTCGCAGCTGAAGCTTTCTTT. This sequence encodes CASSLTPFAAEAFF. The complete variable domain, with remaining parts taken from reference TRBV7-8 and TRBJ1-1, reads GAGVSQSPRYKVAKRGQDVALRCDPISGHVSLFWYQQALGQGPEFLTYFQNEAQLDKSGLPSDRFFAERPEGSVSTLKIQRTQQEDSAVYLCASSLTPFAAEAFFGQGTRLTVV.

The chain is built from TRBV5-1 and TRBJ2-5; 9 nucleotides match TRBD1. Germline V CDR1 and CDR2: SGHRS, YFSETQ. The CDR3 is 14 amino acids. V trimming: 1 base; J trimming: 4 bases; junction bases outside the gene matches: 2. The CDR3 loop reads CASSLRGQGETQYF. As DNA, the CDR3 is TGCGCCAGCAGCTTGAGGGGACAGGGAGAGACCCAGTACTTC.

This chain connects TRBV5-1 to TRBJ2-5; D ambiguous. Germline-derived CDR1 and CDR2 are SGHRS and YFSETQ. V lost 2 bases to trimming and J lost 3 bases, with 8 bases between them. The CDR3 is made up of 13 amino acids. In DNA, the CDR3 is TGCGCCAGCAGCTTCGAAGACAAAGAGACCCAGTACTTC. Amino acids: CASSFEDKETQYF.

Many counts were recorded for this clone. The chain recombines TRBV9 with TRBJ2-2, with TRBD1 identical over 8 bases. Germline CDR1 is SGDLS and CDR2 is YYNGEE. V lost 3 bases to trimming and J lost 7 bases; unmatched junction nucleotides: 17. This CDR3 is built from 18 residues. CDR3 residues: CASSAKGQAPLRGGELFF. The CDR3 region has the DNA TGTGCCAGCAGCGCGAAGGGACAGGCGCCTTTGAGAGGCGGGGAGCTGTTTTTT.

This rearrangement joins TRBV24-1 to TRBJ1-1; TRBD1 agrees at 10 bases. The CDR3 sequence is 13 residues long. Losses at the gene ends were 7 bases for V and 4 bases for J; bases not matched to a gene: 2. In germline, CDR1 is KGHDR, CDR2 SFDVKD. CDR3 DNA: TGTGCCACCAGCCGGGACAGGGGCACTGAAGCTTTCTTT. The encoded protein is CATSRDRGTEAFF.

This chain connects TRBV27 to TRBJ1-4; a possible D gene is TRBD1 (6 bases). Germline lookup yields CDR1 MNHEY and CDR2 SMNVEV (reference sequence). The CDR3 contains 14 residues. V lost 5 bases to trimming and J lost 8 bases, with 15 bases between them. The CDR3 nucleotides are TGTGCCAGCAGTCCTCAGGGGAATCGGGAAAAACTGTTTTTT. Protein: CASSPQGNREKLFF.

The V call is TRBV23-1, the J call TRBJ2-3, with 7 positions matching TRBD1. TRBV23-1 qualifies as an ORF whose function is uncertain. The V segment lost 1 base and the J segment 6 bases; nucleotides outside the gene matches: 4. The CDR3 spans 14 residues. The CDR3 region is CASSQFSRGDTQYF. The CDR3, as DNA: TGCGCCAGCAGTCAATTCTCCAGGGGGGATACGCAGTATTTT.

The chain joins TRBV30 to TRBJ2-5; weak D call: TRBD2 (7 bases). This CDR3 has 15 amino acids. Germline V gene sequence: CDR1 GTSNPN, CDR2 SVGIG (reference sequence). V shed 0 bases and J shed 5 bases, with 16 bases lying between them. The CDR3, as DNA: TGTGCCTGGAGTGTACTTGGGGGGGCGGGGGAGACCCAGTACTTC. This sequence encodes CAWSVLGGAGETQYF.

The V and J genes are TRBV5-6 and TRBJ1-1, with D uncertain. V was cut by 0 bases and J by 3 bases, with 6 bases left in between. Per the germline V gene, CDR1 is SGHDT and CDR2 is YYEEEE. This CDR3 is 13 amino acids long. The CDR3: CASSLVQDTEAFF. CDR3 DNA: TGTGCCAGCAGCTTGGTTCAGGACACTGAAGCTTTCTTT.

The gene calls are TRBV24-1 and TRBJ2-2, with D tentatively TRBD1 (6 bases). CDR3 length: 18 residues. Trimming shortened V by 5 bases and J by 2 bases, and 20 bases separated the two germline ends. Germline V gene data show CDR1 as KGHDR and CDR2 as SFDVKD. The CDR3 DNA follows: TGTGCCACCAGTGGCTCAGCCAGGGGCCTCGCCAACACCGGGGAGCTGTTTTTT. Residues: CATSGSARGLANTGELFF.

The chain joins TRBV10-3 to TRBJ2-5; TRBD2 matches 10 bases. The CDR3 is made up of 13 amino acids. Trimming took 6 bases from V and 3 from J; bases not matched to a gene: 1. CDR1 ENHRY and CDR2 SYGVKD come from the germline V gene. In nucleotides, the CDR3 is TGTGCCATCAGGAGCGGGAGGGAAGAGACCCAGTACTTC. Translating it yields CAIRSGREETQYF.

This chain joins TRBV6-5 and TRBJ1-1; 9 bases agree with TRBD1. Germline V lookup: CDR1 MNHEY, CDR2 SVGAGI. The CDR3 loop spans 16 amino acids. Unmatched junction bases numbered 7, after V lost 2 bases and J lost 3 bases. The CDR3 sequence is CASSYGTGYEDTEAFF. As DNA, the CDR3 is TGTGCCAGCAGTTACGGGACAGGGTATGAAGACACTGAAGCTTTCTTT.

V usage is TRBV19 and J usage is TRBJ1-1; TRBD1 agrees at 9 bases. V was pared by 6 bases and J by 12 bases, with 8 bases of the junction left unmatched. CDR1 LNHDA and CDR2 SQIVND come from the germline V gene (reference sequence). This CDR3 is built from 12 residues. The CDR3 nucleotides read TGTGCCAGTAGCCGCGGGGACAGGGTGACTTTCTTT. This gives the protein CASSRGDRVTFF. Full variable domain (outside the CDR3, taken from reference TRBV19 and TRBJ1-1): DGGITQSPKYLFRKEGQNVTLSCEQNLNHDAMYWYRQDPGQGLRLIYYSQIVNDFQKGDIAEGYSVSREKKESFPLTVTSAQKNPTAFYLCASSRGDRVTFFGQGTRLTVV.